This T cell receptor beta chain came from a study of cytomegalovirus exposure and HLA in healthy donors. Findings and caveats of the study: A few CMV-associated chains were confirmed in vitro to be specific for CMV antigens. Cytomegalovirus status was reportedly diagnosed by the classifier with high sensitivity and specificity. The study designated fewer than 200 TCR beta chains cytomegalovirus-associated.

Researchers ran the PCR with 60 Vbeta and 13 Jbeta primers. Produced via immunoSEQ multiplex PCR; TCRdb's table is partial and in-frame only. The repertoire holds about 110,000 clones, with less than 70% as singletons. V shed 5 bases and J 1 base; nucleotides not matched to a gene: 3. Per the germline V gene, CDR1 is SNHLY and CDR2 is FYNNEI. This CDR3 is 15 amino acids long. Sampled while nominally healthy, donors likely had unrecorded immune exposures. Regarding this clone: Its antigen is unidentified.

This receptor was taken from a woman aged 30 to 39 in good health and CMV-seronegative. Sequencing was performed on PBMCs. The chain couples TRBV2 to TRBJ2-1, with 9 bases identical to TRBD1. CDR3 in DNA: TGTGCCAGCAGTTCTGACAGGGGGTCCTACAATGAGCAGTTCTTC. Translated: CASSSDRGSYNEQFF.